This TCR beta chain was retrieved from a study of beta chain features in type 1 diabetes. Study outcomes and limitations: Type 1 diabetes patients showed a moderate but significant shortening of TCRB CDR3s in all four CD4+ subsets. Within the patient group, naive, central memory and Treg TCRB repertoires appeared more similar to each other than within healthy donors.

Germline V CDR1 and CDR2: SGHTA, FQGNSA. The CDR3 consists of 16 residues. V shed 3 bases, J shed 8 bases, and the junction held 7 bases outside the gene matches. As to this clone: Antigen: not known.

The investigators reverse transcribed all of the isolated RNA, so they sequenced expressed TCRB transcripts. Measured with immunoSEQ multiplex PCR; TCRdb has only the in-frame clones, and not every one. The data show about 150,000 clones, with approximately 8% seen just once and 0.5% held by the top ten. The source is a man aged 18 to 29 with type 1 diabetes. This rearrangement joins TRBV7-2 to TRBJ2-1; 13 bases align to TRBD2. The sample consisted of central memory CD4+ T cells from blood. CDR3 in amino acids: CASSLPGTSGVYEQFF. DNA for the CDR3: TGTGCCAGCAGCTTGCCCGGGACTAGCGGGGTCTATGAGCAGTTCTTC.